This passage covers 6 T cell receptor beta chains from one sample sequenced in a study of blood T cells in healthy people across ages. The second PCR ran about 6 to 11 cycles with a sample-barcoded 5' primer and J-beta primers. A single record per CDR3 protein comes from TCRdb applying MiXCR to the 5' RACE reads. The table has fewer than 900,000 distinct CDR3 sequences, approximately 43% seen once. The specimen was blood. These receptors originate from a woman in her fifties or sixties in good health.

This clonotype appeared a few times. The chain has TRBV5-1 and TRBJ2-4; possible D gene TRBD2, 6 bases. The better agreement between TRBJ2-7 and the DNA end casts doubt on the J call. Germline values: CDR1 SGHRS, CDR2 YFSETQ. This CDR3 is 14 amino acids long. CDR3: CASSWGDPYYEQYF. DNA for the CDR3: TGCGCCAGCAGCTGGGGGGATCCTTACTACGAGCAGTACTTC.

In the case of this clonotype: Its ends do not fully match the called genes, so a read error is possible. This chain uses TRBV5-5 with TRBJ1-5; 7 bases align to TRBD1. This CDR3 region has 17 residues. From germline, CDR1 is SGHKS and CDR2 YYEKEE (reference sequence). The CDR3 loop reads CVSSGSTGSYRNQPQHF. The CDR3 coding sequence is TGTGTCAGCAGCGGATCGACAGGGAGTTATCGCAATCAGCCCCAGCATTTT.

This clonotype turned up a few times. The chain recombines TRBV4-2 with TRBJ2-3; 16 nucleotides line up with TRBD2. Germline V lookup: CDR1 LGHNA, CDR2 YNFKEQ. The CDR3 spans 19 residues. Losses at the gene ends were 4 bases for V and 0 bases for J; bases not matched to a gene: 7. This CDR3 reads CASSLSGTSGGGSTDTQYF. In DNA form, the CDR3 reads TGTGCCAGCAGCCTGTCTGGGACTAGCGGGGGGGGGAGCACAGATACGCAGTATTTT.

This clonotype was counted between two and nine times. The chain uses TRBV27 and TRBJ1-4, with TRBD1 matching over 7 bases. Germline lookup yields CDR1 MNHEY and CDR2 SMNVEV (reference sequence). Trimming at V came to 7 bases and at J to 7 bases, leaving 9 bases not matched to a gene. The CDR3 consists of 14 residues. CDR3 residues: CASTKQGRGEKLFF. In nucleotides, the CDR3 is TGTGCCAGCACCAAACAGGGGAGGGGTGAAAAACTGTTTTTT. The variable domain in full, completed from reference TRBV27 and TRBJ1-4, reads EAQVTQNPRYLITVTGKKLTVTCSQNMNHEYMSWYRQDPGLGLRQIYYSMNVEVTDKGDVPEGYKVSRKEKRNFPLILESPSPNQTSLYFCASTKQGRGEKLFFGSGTQLSVL.

The chain is built from TRBV12-3 or TRBV12-4 and TRBJ1-4; the D is unclear. This CDR3 has 14 amino acids. V gave up 1 base and J gave up 11 bases, with 14 bases separating them. The CDR3 DNA follows: TGTGCCAGCAGTTTAGATACACTGTTTGGGAAACTGTTTTTT. This translates into CASSLDTLFGKLFF.

The rearrangement joins TRBV13 to TRBJ2-7; D is unclear. The CDR3 has 16 amino acids. V gave up 2 bases and J gave up 2 bases, with 16 bases separating them. The germline gives CDR1 PRHDT, CDR2 FYEKMQ (reference sequence). The CDR3 protein is CASSLYQLRQTYEQYV. DNA for the CDR3: TGTGCCAGCAGCTTATATCAATTGCGACAAACCTACGAGCAGTACGTC.